This is a list of T cell receptor beta chains from one sample in a study of T-cell reconstitution after alpha-beta-depleted transplantation in children. TCRdb reprocessed the PCR reads with MiXCR, giving one entry per CDR3 protein. The table includes 75,000 to 100,000 distinct CDR3 sequences, more than 7% detected once. The sample was PBMCs from the stem cell graft donor, taken from the stem cell graft. The receptor set was obtained from a human donor who donated a stem cell graft to a child with congenital amegakaryocytic thrombocytopenia. Both conserved end residues are part of each CDR3. The order of the fields is CDR3 length, clone size, D gene, J gene, V gene, CDR3 protein, CDR3 DNA. D genes are given only for firm matches. The size field is filled for only some rows; it gives once, few, many or a size class.

>14|many|-|TRBJ2-1|TRBV29-1
CSVGPSAHYNEQFF
TGCAGCGTTGGACCTAGCGCGCACTACAATGAGCAGTTCTTC
>11|many|-|TRBJ1-2|TRBV2
CASKPEYGYTF
TGTGCCAGCAAACCGGAGTATGGCTACACCTTC
>15|many|-|TRBJ1-2|TRBV7-3
CASSLTGTPSDGYTF
TGTGCCAGCAGCTTAACAGGGACCCCATCGGATGGCTACACCTTC
>15|-|TRBD1|TRBJ1-1|TRBV28
CASSFHGQGATEAFF
TGTGCCAGCAGTTTTCACGGACAGGGGGCCACTGAAGCTTTCTTT
>13|many|TRBD1|TRBJ1-2|TRBV12-3/TRBV12-4
CASTWTGGLGYTF
TGTGCCAGCACCTGGACAGGGGGCCTTGGCTACACCTTC
>17|-|-|TRBJ2-2|TRBV13
CAMGPLPIYFHTGELFF
TGTGCCATGGGCCCCCTACCAATATACTTTCACACCGGGGAGCTGTTTTTT
>14|many|-|TRBJ1-1|TRBV11-2
CASRGNGLRPEAFF
TGTGCCAGCAGGGGCAACGGCCTGCGCCCTGAAGCTTTCTTT
>15|many|TRBD2|TRBJ2-7|TRBV20-1
CSAVLIAGGRGGQYF
TGCAGTGCCGTCCTCATAGCGGGGGGGCGAGGGGGGCAGTACTTC
>15|-|-|TRBJ1-2|TRBV2
CASSDLYEGGYGYTF
TGTGCCAGCAGTGATTTGTATGAGGGAGGTTATGGCTACACCTTC
>16|many|-|TRBJ2-2|TRBV7-2
CASSLQGVGHTGELFF
TGTGCCAGCAGCCTACAGGGAGTTGGGCACACCGGGGAGCTGTTTTTT
>14|many|-|TRBJ1-4|TRBV20-1
CSATKGEEREKLFF
TGCAGTGCTACAAAGGGGGAGGAAAGGGAAAAACTGTTTTTT
>16|many|TRBD2|TRBJ2-3|TRBV12-3/TRBV12-4
CASSRGTSGGTDTQYF
TGTGCCAGCAGCAGGGGGACTAGCGGGGGCACAGATACGCAGTATTTT
>15|many|TRBD1|TRBJ1-2|TRBV5-1
CASSTRQGTNYGYTF
TGCGCCAGCAGCACCCGACAGGGCACTAACTATGGCTACACCTTC
>15|many|-|TRBJ2-7|TRBV5-4
CASSLGAADTYEQYF
TGTGCCAGCAGCTTGGGGGCGGCAGATACTTACGAGCAGTACTTC
>16|many|-|TRBJ2-3|TRBV4-2
CASSQDASEVADTQYF
TGTGCCAGCAGCCAAGATGCATCGGAGGTAGCAGATACGCAGTATTTT
>14|many|-|TRBJ2-5|TRBV7-2
CASSPRGDVKTQYF
TGTGCCAGCAGCCCTCGGGGCGATGTTAAGACCCAGTACTTC
>16|many|-|TRBJ1-2|TRBV20-1
CSARALRGVTHYGYTF
TGCAGTGCTAGGGCTCTGAGGGGAGTTACGCACTATGGCTACACCTTC
>14|many|-|TRBJ2-1|TRBV12-3/TRBV12-4
CASILRGAYNEQFF
TGTGCCAGCATCTTGCGCGGAGCCTACAATGAGCAGTTCTTC
>13|few|-|TRBJ2-4|TRBV20-1
CSAEGGDKNSQYF
TGCAGTGCTGAAGGGGGGGACAAAAACAGTCAGTACTTC
>15|many|TRBD1|TRBJ2-2|TRBV12-3/TRBV12-4
CASRVRTGNTGELFF
TGTGCCAGCAGGGTACGGACAGGGAACACCGGGGAGCTGTTTTTT
>14|many|TRBD2|TRBJ2-5|TRBV20-1
CSATSGGGSGTQYF
TGCAGTGCTACAAGCGGGGGGGGCTCTGGGACCCAGTACTTC
>15|many|-|TRBJ2-2|TRBV5-1
CASSFTDGGSGELFF
TGCGCCAGCAGCTTCACAGACGGAGGATCCGGGGAGCTGTTTTTT
>12|-|-|TRBJ2-7|TRBV11-2
CASSLSTGEQYF
TGTGCCAGCAGCTTATCGACAGGCGAGCAGTACTTC
>17|many|-|TRBJ2-3|TRBV5-1
CASSLGRLGTSTDTQYF
TGCGCCAGCAGCTTGGGAAGACTTGGAACGAGCACAGATACGCAGTATTTT
>13|-|-|TRBJ1-1|TRBV6-2/TRBV6-3
CASSALGGGQAFF
TGTGCCAGCAGTGCCCTAGGGGGGGGGCAAGCTTTCTTT
>13|many|TRBD2|TRBJ2-1|TRBV20-1
CSATGTSYNEQFF
TGCAGTGCTACCGGGACTAGCTACAATGAGCAGTTCTTC
>16|many|TRBD2|TRBJ2-7|TRBV12-3/TRBV12-4
CASSFSYRAGGYEQYF
TGTGCCAGCAGTTTTTCGTATCGGGCGGGAGGCTACGAGCAGTACTTC
>14|many|TRBD1|TRBJ1-2|TRBV5-1
CASSGLQGAEGYTF
TGCGCCAGCAGCGGATTACAGGGGGCGGAGGGCTACACCTTC
>12|-|-|TRBJ2-7|TRBV13
CASSHSYYEQYF
TGTGCCAGCAGCCATTCTTACTACGAGCAGTACTTC
>17|many|-|TRBJ1-6|TRBV11-2
CASSPNIDRSYNSPLHF
TGTGCCAGCAGCCCAAACATAGACCGCTCCTATAATTCACCCCTCCACTTT
>18|-|-|TRBJ2-6|TRBV2
CALSLGFRPLPGANVLTF
TGTGCCCTCAGTTTAGGTTTCAGGCCGCTCCCTGGGGCCAACGTCCTGACTTTC
>16|many|-|TRBJ2-7|TRBV28
CASSSPSGTGYYEQYF
TGTGCCAGCAGTTCCCCCTCCGGGACTGGGTACTACGAGCAGTACTTC
>12|many|-|TRBJ2-7|TRBV7-2
CASRGRSYEQYF
TGTGCCAGCAGGGGTCGCTCCTACGAGCAGTACTTC
>14|-|-|TRBJ2-7|TRBV3-1
CASSPFMSSYEQYF
TGTGCCAGCAGCCCGTTCATGAGCTCCTACGAGCAGTACTTC
>13|-|-|TRBJ2-7|TRBV10-3
CAIEQGQGYEQYF
TGTGCCATCGAGCAGGGCCAGGGCTACGAGCAGTACTTC
>14|many|-|TRBJ2-3|TRBV28
CASSIDGIGDTQYF
TGTGCCAGCAGTATAGACGGGATCGGAGATACGCAGTATTTT
>14|many|-|TRBJ1-3|TRBV20-1
CSASQGGYGNTIYF
TGCAGTGCTAGCCAGGGAGGGTACGGAAACACCATATATTTT
>14|many|-|TRBJ2-5|TRBV5-5
CASSRPQYQETQYF
TGTGCCAGCAGCCGGCCCCAGTACCAAGAGACCCAGTACTTC
>12|many|-|TRBJ1-1|TRBV20-1
CSARGQYTEAFF
TGCAGTGCTAGAGGTCAGTACACTGAAGCTTTCTTT